This TCR beta chain was identified during a study of cytomegalovirus exposure and HLA in healthy donors. As for the study in general: Approximately 190 million T cells yielded more than 90 million unique TCR beta sequences, as an earlier analysis found.

This PCR relied on a set of 60 Vbeta primers and 13 Jbeta primers. In the authors' workflow: A later analysis counted approximately 88 million unique TCR beta chains, around 10 million shared. The repertoire was sequenced with immunoSEQ multiplex PCR; TCRdb's copy has only in-frame clones and lacks some. D and trimming were read from the DNA, whereas the V and J calls and clone size are those reported in that table. The sample has some 160,000 clones; around 73% are singletons. The V end lost 7 bases, the J end lost 5 bases, and 14 bases lay between the germline ends. Germline V gene sequence: CDR1 SQVTM, CDR2 ANQGSEA. This CDR3 has 12 amino acids. In regard to this clone: What it binds is not known.

Notes on the study in general: There were a few CMV-associated chains whose specificity for CMV antigens was confirmed in vitro. No immune exposure information besides CMV serostatus was available.

V usage is TRBV29-1 and J usage is TRBJ1-1; D may be TRBD1 (6 bases). Sequenced input: PBMCs. This TCR derives from a male donor in good health and CMV-seronegative. Here the CDR3 reads CSAEYRETEAFF. The CDR3 DNA follows: TGCAGCGCCGAATACAGGGAAACTGAAGCTTTCTTT.